Shown below are 16 T cell receptor beta chains from a single sample sequenced in a study of T-cell memory formation after mild COVID-19. TCRdb fed the 5' RACE reads into MiXCR, producing one record per CDR3 protein. The sample carries a few hundred thousand distinct CDR3 sequences, about 23% recorded once. Sequenced input: PBMCs or a T cell subset sorted from them (not recorded which). These receptors came from an adult woman who had mild COVID-19 (a few samples of this study predate the infection). Cell type and time point are not known.

The chain combines TRBV7-9 with TRBJ2-1; weak D call: TRBD2 (5 bases). V lost 8 bases to trimming and J lost 1 base, with 15 bases between them. The CDR3 sequence is 15 residues long. Germline V gene lookup returns CDR1 SEHNR and CDR2 FQNEAQ (reference sequence). Here the CDR3 DNA reads TGTGCCAGCGCCCCCTGGTCGGGGTCCTACAATGAGCAGTTCTTC. Protein sequence: CASAPWSGSYNEQFF.

The CDR3 DNA reads as TGTGCCAGCTCACCAGGCGGAAGGTTCACAGATACGCAGTATTTT. This gives the protein CASSPGGRFTDTQYF. The genes are TRBV18 and TRBJ2-3; D is unclear. CDR3 length: 15 residues. Germline CDR1 reads KGHSH; CDR2 reads LQKENI. The V and J ends lost 2 bases and 2 bases respectively, with 11 bases between them.

This clonotype has only a few counts. This chain uses TRBV5-1 with TRBJ2-3, with D perhaps TRBD2 (6 bases). The CDR3 has 18 residues. Per germline, CDR1 SGHRS and CDR2 YFSETQ. V shed 0 bases and J shed 4 bases, with 21 bases lying between them. CDR3 residues: CASSLVLRGGKGADTQYF. CDR3 in DNA: TGCGCCAGCAGCTTGGTTCTCCGTGGCGGGAAGGGAGCAGATACGCAGTATTTT.

This clonotype was observed a handful of times. The rearrangement links TRBV4-2 to TRBJ2-1, with D possibly TRBD2 on 6 matching bases. Deletions cut 0 bases from V and 7 bases from J, with 22 bases between. There are 18 residues in the CDR3. Germline loops: CDR1 LGHNA, CDR2 YNFKEQ. CDR3 nucleotide sequence: TGTGCCAGCAGCCAAGATCCGGATGGGGAGCGGGTAGGAAATGAGCAGTTCTTC. This gives the protein CASSQDPDGERVGNEQFF.

This chain uses TRBV3-1 with TRBJ1-5, with a possible D match to TRBD1 (5 bases). Germline V lookup: CDR1 LGHDT, CDR2 YNNKEL (reference sequence). This CDR3 is 14 amino acids long. V shed 5 bases and J shed 0 bases, with 8 bases lying between them. The CDR3 nucleotides read TGTGCCAGCAGCGACAGCTATAGCAATCAGCCCCAGCATTTT. This codes for CASSDSYSNQPQHF.

This clonotype appeared a few times. V gene TRBV12-3 or TRBV12-4 combines with J gene TRBJ2-6; 9 bases are shared with TRBD1. The J segment lost 2 bases and the V segment lost 0 bases, leaving 5 bases of the junction unmatched. The CDR3 is 18 amino acids. CDR3 residues: CASSLAWTGVAGANVLTF. The CDR3 nucleotides read TGTGCCAGCAGTTTAGCGTGGACAGGGGTAGCTGGGGCCAACGTCCTGACTTTC.

This clonotype was detected a few times. The chain uses TRBV18 and TRBJ2-3; D gene ambiguous. This CDR3 comprises 15 residues. Germline V gene sequence: CDR1 KGHSH, CDR2 LQKENI. Trimming removed 1 base at V and 0 bases at J, with 8 bases between. In DNA form, the CDR3 reads TGTGCCAGCTCACCACGTTCGGGCAGCACAGATACGCAGTATTTT. It yields the protein CASSPRSGSTDTQYF.

This clonotype was counted a few times. V and J are TRBV12-3 or TRBV12-4 and TRBJ1-2; maybe TRBD1 (5 bases). This CDR3 spans 14 amino acids. V was trimmed by 3 bases and J by 7 bases, leaving 15 bases between them. The CDR3 protein is CASSLQGHLRGYTF. The CDR3 DNA reads as TGTGCCAGCAGTTTGCAGGGCCATTTACGTGGCTACACCTTC.

This clonotype was counted once. The chain links TRBV7-6 to TRBJ2-5; the match to TRBD2 covers 8 bases. The V segment lost 1 base and the J segment 1 base; nucleotides outside the gene matches: 2. This CDR3 spans 15 amino acids. Germline values: CDR1 SGHVS, CDR2 FNYEAQ. The CDR3 DNA sequence: TGTGCCAGCAGCTTAGGGCGGGGGGTCCAAGAGACCCAGTACTTC. Protein: CASSLGRGVQETQYF.

The sample holds many counts of this clonotype. The DNA for the CDR3 is TGCGCCAGCAGCTTGGCCGGGCGGGGTGACACAGATACGCAGTATTTT. Translating gives CASSLAGRGDTDTQYF. The chain links TRBV5-1 to TRBJ2-3; maybe TRBD2 (6 bases). V was pared by 0 bases and J by 2 bases, with 13 bases between. CDR3 size: 16 residues. The germline gives CDR1 SGHRS, CDR2 YFSETQ.

This clonotype was observed a handful of times. CDR3 sequence (DNA): TGCGCCAGCAGCCAAGTTAGTCAGGGGGCTGGCGAGCAGTACTTC. As protein: CASSQVSQGAGEQYF. V gene TRBV4-1 combines with J gene TRBJ2-7, with 8 bases lining up with TRBD1. With 1 base clipped from V and 6 bases from J, the junction kept 8 bases outside the gene matches. The CDR3 sequence is 15 residues long. Germline loops: CDR1 MGHRA, CDR2 YSYEKL.

The chain employs TRBV6-5 and TRBJ2-7, with no clear D. Germline V CDR1 and CDR2: MNHEY, SVGAGI. The V gene lost 3 bases and the J gene lost 2 bases, with 14 bases spanning the gap. This CDR3 comprises 15 residues. The CDR3 is CASSYEDVPAYEQYF. The CDR3 DNA sequence: TGTGCCAGCAGTTATGAGGACGTACCCGCCTACGAGCAGTACTTC.

V is TRBV6-5 and J is TRBJ2-2, with D tentatively TRBD2 (5 bases). In germline, CDR1 is MNHEY, CDR2 SVGAGI. The CDR3 contains 13 residues. V was pared by 5 bases and J by 5 bases, with 9 bases between. The CDR3 sequence: CASSADWTGELFF. The CDR3 coding sequence is TGTGCCAGCAGTGCGGACTGGACCGGGGAGCTGTTTTTT.

The CDR3 region has the DNA TGCGCCAGCAGTAATCGGGACAGGGTTCTATACGAGCAGTACTTC. Its protein is CASSNRDRVLYEQYF. The chain has TRBV5-1 and TRBJ2-7; 9 bases are a match to TRBD1. V lost 5 bases to trimming and J lost 4 bases; unmatched junction nucleotides: 10. This CDR3 is 15 amino acids long. CDR1 and CDR2 (germline): SGHRS, YFSETQ.

A few counts support this clonotype. This sequence joins TRBV20-1 and TRBJ1-2; 7 bases line up with TRBD1. CDR1 is DFQATT, CDR2 SNEGSKA, per germline (reference sequence). The V gene end was trimmed by 6 bases and the J gene end by 8 bases; junction bases not matched to a gene: 9. The CDR3 has 12 residues. CDR3 sequence (DNA): TGCAGTGCCCTAGAGGGGGCTCAAGGCTACACCTTC. Its protein product is CSALEGAQGYTF.

The CDR3 region has the DNA TGCAGCGTTGTCCCCGGGACAGCTAACTATGGCTACACCTTC. Translated, it gives CSVVPGTANYGYTF. The V call is TRBV29-1, the J call TRBJ1-2; 7 nucleotides agree with TRBD1. V was pared by 4 bases and J by 0 bases, with 5 bases of the junction left unmatched. This CDR3 is built from 14 residues. Germline V gene data show CDR1 as SQVTM and CDR2 as ANQGSEA.